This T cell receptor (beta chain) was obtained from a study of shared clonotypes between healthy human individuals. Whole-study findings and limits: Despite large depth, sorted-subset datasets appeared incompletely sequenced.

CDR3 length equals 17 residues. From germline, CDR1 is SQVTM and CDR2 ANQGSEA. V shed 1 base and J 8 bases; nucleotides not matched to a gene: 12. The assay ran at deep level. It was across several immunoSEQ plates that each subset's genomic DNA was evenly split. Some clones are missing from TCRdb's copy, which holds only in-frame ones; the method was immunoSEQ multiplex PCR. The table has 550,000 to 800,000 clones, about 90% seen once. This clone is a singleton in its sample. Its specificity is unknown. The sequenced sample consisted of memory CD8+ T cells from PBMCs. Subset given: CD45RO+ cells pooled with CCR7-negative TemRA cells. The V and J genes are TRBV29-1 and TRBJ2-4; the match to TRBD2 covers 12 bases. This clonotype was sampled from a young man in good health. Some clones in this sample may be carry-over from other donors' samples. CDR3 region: CSVEVPLTSGSPDIQYF. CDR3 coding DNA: TGCAGCGTTGAAGTTCCCTTGACTAGCGGGAGCCCAGACATTCAGTACTTC.